This T cell receptor (beta chain) came from a study of T cells after yellow fever vaccination. Concerning this clonotype: Its antigen is undetermined.

This CDR3 region has 17 residues. Germline values: CDR1 SGHDT, CDR2 YYEEEE. The V and J ends lost 1 base and 7 bases respectively, with 18 bases between them. Study observations and caveats: Across the CD4 and CD8 compartments, a small share of clonotypes was present in both. Reappearance after the booster was seen for most primary-vaccination clones, at 95% to 96% CD4 and 70% to 90% CD8.

TCRdb re-called the 5' RACE reads with MiXCR, one entry per CDR3 protein. The data hold hundreds of thousands of distinct CDR3 sequences, with around a sixth observed a single time. The clonotype comes from a man between 18 and 35 years old who received the YFV17D yellow fever vaccine. The gene calls are TRBV5-6 and TRBJ1-6, with D unresolved. The source was PBMCs, collected before the yellow fever booster vaccination. The CDR3 reads CASSLSPSWWANSPLHF. The DNA for the CDR3 is TGTGCCAGCAGCTTGAGTCCCTCGTGGTGGGCCAATTCACCCCTCCACTTT.